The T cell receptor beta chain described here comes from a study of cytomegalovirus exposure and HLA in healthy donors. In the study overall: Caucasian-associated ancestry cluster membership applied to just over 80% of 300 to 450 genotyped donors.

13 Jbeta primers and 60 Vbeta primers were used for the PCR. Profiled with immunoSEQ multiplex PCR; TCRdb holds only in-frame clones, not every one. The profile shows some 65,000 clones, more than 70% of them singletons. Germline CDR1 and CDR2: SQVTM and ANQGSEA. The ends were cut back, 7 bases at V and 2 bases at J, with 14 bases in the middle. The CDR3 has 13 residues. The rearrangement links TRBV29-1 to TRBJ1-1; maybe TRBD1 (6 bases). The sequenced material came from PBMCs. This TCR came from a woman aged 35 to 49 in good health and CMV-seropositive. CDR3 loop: CSAQGRSNTEAFF. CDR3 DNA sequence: TGCAGCGCCCAGGGGAGATCCAACACTGAAGCTTTCTTT.